This is a list of T cell receptor beta chains from one sample in a study of response to subunit inactivated influenza vaccine. TCRdb called the RT-PCR reads again in MiXCR, with one record for every CDR3 protein. In the table there are approximately 480,000 distinct CDR3 sequences, around 9.9% of which are singletons. The specimen was PBMCs from blood, collected more than 35 days after vaccination. The receptors come from a man between 45 and 60 years old who received an inactivated influenza vaccine. Both conserved end residues are part of each CDR3. The D gene is left open where the match is weak. Size tells how often a clone was seen (once, few, many) or the class of an expanded clone, and some rows leave it out.

D gene: -; J gene: TRBJ2-7; V gene: TRBV4-3; clone size: -; CDR3 protein: CASSQDLGSASYEQYF; CDR3 DNA: TGCGCCAGCAGCCAAGATCTGGGTTCAGCGTCCTACGAGCAGTACTTC
D gene: TRBD2; J gene: TRBJ2-3; V gene: TRBV6-5; clone size: few; CDR3 protein: CASSSRGLAGESTDTQYF; CDR3 DNA: TGTGCCAGCAGTTCCAGGGGGCTAGCGGGGGAGAGCACAGATACGCAGTATTTT
D gene: TRBD1; J gene: TRBJ2-3; V gene: TRBV6-1; clone size: -; CDR3 protein: CASRSTGGRVSNTQYF; CDR3 DNA: TGTGCCAGCAGGTCAACAGGGGGACGCGTTTCGAATACGCAGTATTTT
D gene: TRBD1; J gene: TRBJ1-5; V gene: TRBV19; clone size: -; CDR3 protein: CATCRDRYQPQHF; CDR3 DNA: TGTGCCACTTGCCGGGACAGATATCAGCCCCAGCATTTT
D gene: -; J gene: TRBJ1-4; V gene: TRBV20-1; clone size: few; CDR3 protein: CSARDQLSGEKLFF; CDR3 DNA: TGCAGTGCTAGAGATCAGCTGTCGGGTGAAAAACTGTTTTTT
D gene: -; J gene: TRBJ1-6; V gene: TRBV4-3; clone size: many; CDR3 protein: CASSQDRVAPLHF; CDR3 DNA: TGCGCCAGCAGCCAAGATCGAGTAGCGCCCCTCCACTTT
D gene: -; J gene: TRBJ2-3; V gene: TRBV27; clone size: few; CDR3 protein: CASSRDPTKYF; CDR3 DNA: TGTGCCAGCAGTCGGGACCCCACGAAGTATTTT
D gene: TRBD1; J gene: TRBJ2-7; V gene: TRBV2; clone size: -; CDR3 protein: CARRDRGTYEQYF; CDR3 DNA: TGTGCCAGACGGGACAGGGGAACGTACGAGCAGTACTTC
D gene: -; J gene: TRBJ2-2; V gene: TRBV29-1; clone size: few; CDR3 protein: CSVREAGARDTGELFF; CDR3 DNA: TGCAGCGTGAGGGAGGCGGGGGCGAGGGACACCGGGGAGCTGTTTTTT
D gene: -; J gene: TRBJ2-2; V gene: TRBV14; clone size: -; CDR3 protein: CASSPGPASPSDGELFF; CDR3 DNA: TGTGCCAGCAGCCCGGGTCCTGCCAGCCCCTCCGACGGGGAGCTGTTTTTT
D gene: TRBD2; J gene: TRBJ2-2; V gene: TRBV9; clone size: -; CDR3 protein: CASSTPTSPTETGELFF; CDR3 DNA: TGTGCCAGCAGCACCCCGACTAGCCCCACGGAGACCGGGGAGCTGTTTTTT
D gene: -; J gene: TRBJ1-4; V gene: TRBV7-2; clone size: -; CDR3 protein: CASSLGQQGNEKLFF; CDR3 DNA: TGTGCCAGCAGCTTAGGTCAACAGGGTAATGAAAAACTGTTTTTT
D gene: -; J gene: TRBJ2-1; V gene: TRBV4-3; clone size: few; CDR3 protein: CASSNHGGNEQFF; CDR3 DNA: TGCGCCAGCAGCAACCACGGCGGGAATGAGCAGTTCTTC
D gene: -; J gene: TRBJ2-2; V gene: TRBV7-9; clone size: -; CDR3 protein: CASSLGSPGATGELFF; CDR3 DNA: TGTGCCAGCAGCTTAGGGAGTCCGGGGGCCACCGGGGAGCTGTTTTTT
D gene: -; J gene: TRBJ1-1; V gene: TRBV20-1; clone size: -; CDR3 protein: CSARDSRDGLNTEAFF; CDR3 DNA: TGCAGTGCTAGAGATAGCCGGGACGGGCTGAACACTGAAGCTTTCTTT
D gene: TRBD1; J gene: TRBJ2-7; V gene: TRBV5-1; clone size: -; CDR3 protein: CASSFTGTGNEQYF; CDR3 DNA: TGCGCCAGCAGCTTCACCGGGACAGGGAACGAGCAGTACTTC
D gene: -; J gene: TRBJ1-1; V gene: TRBV5-1; clone size: many; CDR3 protein: CASSLAPRENTEAFF; CDR3 DNA: TGCGCCAGCAGCTTGGCTCCCAGGGAGAACACTGAAGCTTTCTTT
D gene: TRBD1; J gene: TRBJ1-1; V gene: TRBV5-6; clone size: many; CDR3 protein: CASSYGTGLREAFF; CDR3 DNA: TGTGCCAGCAGCTACGGGACAGGGTTAAGAGAAGCTTTCTTT
D gene: -; J gene: TRBJ1-1; V gene: TRBV19; clone size: many; CDR3 protein: CASSMGKPQGSFF; CDR3 DNA: TGTGCCAGTAGTATGGGGAAGCCACAGGGTTCCTTCTTT
D gene: -; J gene: TRBJ2-2; V gene: TRBV7-6; clone size: few; CDR3 protein: CASSLVWAGEGDTGELFF; CDR3 DNA: TGTGCCAGCAGCTTAGTCTGGGCGGGAGAGGGGGACACCGGGGAGCTGTTTTTT
D gene: -; J gene: TRBJ2-2; V gene: TRBV9; clone size: few; CDR3 protein: CASSVGSSVTGELFF; CDR3 DNA: TGTGCCAGCAGCGTAGGATCTAGCGTCACCGGGGAGCTGTTTTTT
D gene: -; J gene: TRBJ2-7; V gene: TRBV7-3; clone size: few; CDR3 protein: CASSPGVGALEQYF; CDR3 DNA: TGTGCCAGCAGCCCAGGGGTAGGGGCCCTCGAGCAGTACTTC
D gene: TRBD1; J gene: TRBJ2-7; V gene: TRBV15; clone size: few; CDR3 protein: CATSRDLKQGVRDEQYF; CDR3 DNA: TGTGCCACCAGCAGAGACCTAAAACAGGGGGTGCGGGACGAGCAGTACTTC
D gene: -; J gene: TRBJ2-3; V gene: TRBV4-1; clone size: -; CDR3 protein: CASSQIGGGPGTDTQYF; CDR3 DNA: TGCGCCAGCAGCCAAATCGGCGGGGGCCCCGGCACAGATACGCAGTATTTT
D gene: TRBD1; J gene: TRBJ2-5; V gene: TRBV28; clone size: -; CDR3 protein: CASSLRLQGAWVGTQYF; CDR3 DNA: TGTGCCAGCAGTTTAAGGTTACAGGGGGCCTGGGTGGGGACCCAGTACTTC
D gene: TRBD2; J gene: TRBJ2-5; V gene: TRBV12-3/TRBV12-4; clone size: -; CDR3 protein: CASSLQRGLVETQYF; CDR3 DNA: TGTGCCAGCAGCCTACAGCGGGGGCTAGTGGAGACCCAGTACTTC
D gene: -; J gene: TRBJ2-7; V gene: TRBV5-1; clone size: -; CDR3 protein: CATSGSEGPYEQYF; CDR3 DNA: TGCGCCACCAGTGGGTCGGAGGGTCCCTACGAGCAGTACTTC
D gene: -; J gene: TRBJ2-2; V gene: TRBV5-1; clone size: -; CDR3 protein: CASSLEYRGLNTGELFF; CDR3 DNA: TGCGCCAGCAGCTTGGAATACCGAGGGCTTAACACCGGGGAGCTGTTTTTT
D gene: -; J gene: TRBJ2-2; V gene: TRBV6-5; clone size: -; CDR3 protein: CASSYDWGATTGELFF; CDR3 DNA: TGTGCCAGCAGTTACGATTGGGGGGCTACCACCGGGGAGCTGTTTTTT